Listed below are T cell receptor beta chains from one sample, sequenced in a study of cytomegalovirus exposure and HLA in healthy donors. Some clones are missing from TCRdb's copy, which holds only in-frame ones; the method was immunoSEQ multiplex PCR. The table has 150,000 to 200,000 clones, 76% seen once; the top ten hold 2.5%. The source material was PBMCs. The source of these receptors is a woman in her twenties or thirties in good health and CMV-seropositive. Each CDR3 is given with its conserved first and last residue. The D gene is left open where the match is weak. Where a row states a size, it is once, few, many or the class of an expanded clone; other rows omit it.

cdr3_nt | cdr3_aa | j_call | v_call | clone_size | d_call
TGTGCCAGCAGCTCCGGGACAGGATCGACGGTGGCCCTCCACTTT | CASSSGTGSTVALHF | TRBJ1-6 | TRBV5-4 | once | TRBD1
TGTGCCAGCAGCTTGTGGACAGTGTCTGGATATGGCTACACCTTC | CASSLWTVSGYGYTF | TRBJ1-2 | TRBV5-8 | . | .
TGCGCCAGCAGCACAAGTCGCTCCTATAATTCACCCCTCCACTTT | CASSTSRSYNSPLHF | TRBJ1-6 | TRBV4-3 | . | .
TGTGCCAGCAGAAGGACAGGGGAGGCTGGAAACACCATATATTTT | CASRRTGEAGNTIYF | TRBJ1-3 | TRBV6-5 | few | TRBD1
TGTGCCAGCAGTGCCTCGGGACTATTCTCCTACGAGCAGTACTTC | CASSASGLFSYEQYF | TRBJ2-7 | TRBV2 | few | TRBD2
TGCAGCGCCCCGACAGGGTACAATGAGCAGTTCTTC | CSAPTGYNEQFF | TRBJ2-1 | TRBV29-1 | . | TRBD1
TGTGCCAGCAGCCAACCGACAGGGGGAGGGTACGAGCAGTACTTC | CASSQPTGGGYEQYF | TRBJ2-7 | TRBV14 | . | TRBD1
TGTGCCAGCATCGGCCGGGACAGATGCTCTGGGGCCAACGTCCTGACTTTC | CASIGRDRCSGANVLTF | TRBJ2-6 | TRBV21-1 | . | .
TGTGCCAGCAGCTTGGGAGCTTTAGCCAAAAACATTCAGTACTTC | CASSLGALAKNIQYF | TRBJ2-4 | TRBV5-6 | . | .
TGTGCCATCAGTGGGGGACAGGGTCTCTGGGATGAAGCTTTCTTT | CAISGGQGLWDEAFF | TRBJ1-1 | TRBV10-3 | . | TRBD1
TGCGCCAGCAGCTTGGATATAGCAGGGGGCCGTTCACCCCTCCACTTT | CASSLDIAGGRSPLHF | TRBJ1-6 | TRBV5-1 | . | TRBD1
TGTGCCAGCTCACCACGAGATACCGGGGAGCTGTTTTTT | CASSPRDTGELFF | TRBJ2-2 | TRBV18 | once | .
TGTGCCAGCAGCGACCAGGGGCCGCAGAGTTTTAGGAACACCATATATTTT | CASSDQGPQSFRNTIYF | TRBJ1-3 | TRBV5-4 | . | .
TGTGCCATCAGCCCCACGGACAGGGGGCGCGTTGAAAAACTGTTTTTT | CAISPTDRGRVEKLFF | TRBJ1-4 | TRBV10-3 | . | TRBD1
TGTGCCAGCAGCTTGAGGCTAGCGGGGGAACGGGAGACCCAGTACTTC | CASSLRLAGERETQYF | TRBJ2-5 | TRBV5-4 | . | TRBD2
TGTGCCAGCAGGTTAGAAGAGACCCAGTACTTC | CASRLEETQYF | TRBJ2-5 | TRBV2 | . | .
TGTGCCAGCAGGGCCCGGACAGGCAACTACGAGCAGTACTTC | CASRARTGNYEQYF | TRBJ2-7 | TRBV28 | . | TRBD1
TGTGCCAGCGCACAGGGATACAATCAGCCCCAGCATTTT | CASAQGYNQPQHF | TRBJ1-5 | TRBV27 | . | .
TGTGCCAGTGGGGAACCGACGCGGGGGAGCTCCTACGAGCAGTACTTC | CASGEPTRGSSYEQYF | TRBJ2-7 | TRBV19 | . | TRBD2
TGTGCCAGCAGCGGCGGGGGGCACAATGAGCAGTTCTTC | CASSGGGHNEQFF | TRBJ2-1 | TRBV5-5 | . | TRBD2
TGTGCCAGCAGCAGCTTATTTCCCCATAGCGGGGGGGCCCTATCCTACAATGAGCAGTTCTTC | CASSSLFPHSGGALSYNEQFF | TRBJ2-1 | TRBV7-6 | . | TRBD2
TGTGCCAGCAGTTCCCCCGGGACAGGGAGATCACCCCTCCACTTT | CASSSPGTGRSPLHF | TRBJ1-6 | TRBV28 | . | TRBD1
TGTGCCAGCAGATCCTCTTCCACAGATACGCAGTATTTT | CASRSSSTDTQYF | TRBJ2-3 | TRBV28 | . | .
TGCGCCAGCACCCGCTCGGGACTAGCGGGGGGGCTTAGCTACGAGCAGTACTTC | CASTRSGLAGGLSYEQYF | TRBJ2-7 | TRBV10-2 | . | TRBD2
TGTGCCAGCAGCTCCCCCCACCTAAGCGGGGGTGCCTACGAGCAGTACTTC | CASSSPHLSGGAYEQYF | TRBJ2-7 | TRBV13 | . | TRBD2
TGTGCCAGCTCAAGATTTAGCGGGGGGGAAAGGAATGAGCAGTTCTTC | CASSRFSGGERNEQFF | TRBJ2-1 | TRBV18 | . | TRBD2
TGTGCCAGCAGCGTAGGCGGAGGGTACACCGGGGAGCTGTTTTTT | CASSVGGGYTGELFF | TRBJ2-2 | TRBV9 | . | .
TGTGCCACCAGCAGAGACAGGGTGGGGTCACCCCTCCACTTT | CATSRDRVGSPLHF | TRBJ1-6 | TRBV15 | . | .
TGTGCCAGCAGGTTAGGAGATGAGCAGTTCTTC | CASRLGDEQFF | TRBJ2-1 | TRBV28 | . | .
TGTGCCAGCAGTCCCGCAACTAACTCCTACGAGCAGTACTTC | CASSPATNSYEQYF | TRBJ2-7 | TRBV7-2 | once | .
TGTGCCAGCAGTTTGTTGGCGGGGTATGCCGGGGAGCTGTTTTTT | CASSLLAGYAGELFF | TRBJ2-2 | TRBV28 | once | .
TGTGCCACCAGCAGTGGGACCGGGACAGCGGGGGTCAATGAGCAGTTCTTC | CATSSGTGTAGVNEQFF | TRBJ2-1 | TRBV15 | . | .
TGTGCCAGCAGCCCCGGGACAGAGACCTACGAGCAGTACTTC | CASSPGTETYEQYF | TRBJ2-7 | TRBV6-5 | few | TRBD1
TGTGCCAGCAGTTTGGGGGCTACTCGTGGGACCCAGTACTTC | CASSLGATRGTQYF | TRBJ2-5 | TRBV27 | . | .
TGCGCCAGCAGCTTACGACTAGCGGGGGGGGCATTCGCCGAGCAGTACTTC | CASSLRLAGGAFAEQYF | TRBJ2-7 | TRBV5-1 | . | TRBD2
TGCGCCAGCAGCCAAGATATAACTAGCGCTACCGGGGAGCTGTTTTTT | CASSQDITSATGELFF | TRBJ2-2 | TRBV4-3 | . | TRBD2
TGTGCCAGCAGCTTGGGAGGACTAGCGGGAGATACGCAGTATTTT | CASSLGGLAGDTQYF | TRBJ2-3 | TRBV5-8 | once | TRBD2
TGTGCCAGCAGTTTAGCGGGGGGGGATACGCAGTATTTT | CASSLAGGDTQYF | TRBJ2-3 | TRBV5-4 | . | TRBD2
TGCGCCAGCCAAAAGACTAGCGGGGTCACCGGGGAGCTGTTTTTT | CASQKTSGVTGELFF | TRBJ2-2 | TRBV5-1 | . | TRBD2
TGTGCCAGCAGGAGGAGTATGAACACTGAAGCTTTCTTT | CASRRSMNTEAFF | TRBJ1-1 | TRBV2 | . | .
TGTGCCAGCAGCCGACAGGGACAAGAGACCCAGTACTTC | CASSRQGQETQYF | TRBJ2-5 | TRBV7-3 | . | TRBD1
TGCGCCAGCAGCCAAGGGGAGGGCCGTGGGTACGAGCAGTACTTC | CASSQGEGRGYEQYF | TRBJ2-7 | TRBV4-1 | . | TRBD2
TGCGCCAGCAGCCAGGACAGGGAACAGCCCCAGCATTTT | CASSQDREQPQHF | TRBJ1-5 | TRBV4-3 | . | TRBD1
TGTGCCAGCAGTAGTGGACAGGGAGGGACTGAAGCTTTCTTT | CASSSGQGGTEAFF | TRBJ1-1 | TRBV6-1 | few | TRBD1
TGTGCCACCAGCAGGGAGGGGGCGGTCTACAATGAGCAGTTCTTC | CATSREGAVYNEQFF | TRBJ2-1 | TRBV15 | few | .
TGTGCCAGCAGTGGGGGGGCGATGTCCTACGAGCAGTACTTC | CASSGGAMSYEQYF | TRBJ2-7 | TRBV6-6 | few | .
TGCAGCGTTGCGACAGGGGGGAGCAATCAGCCCCAGCATTTT | CSVATGGSNQPQHF | TRBJ1-5 | TRBV29-1 | . | TRBD1
TGTGCCAGCAGCACATCGGACAACTCTGGGGCCAACGTCCTGACTTTC | CASSTSDNSGANVLTF | TRBJ2-6 | TRBV9 | few | .
TGTGCCATCAGTGATACCCGGATACTAGGTGAAAAACTGTTTTTT | CAISDTRILGEKLFF | TRBJ1-4 | TRBV10-3 | . | .
TGTGCCAGCAGCTCCTTCCGCAATGAGCAGTTCTTC | CASSSFRNEQFF | TRBJ2-1 | TRBV5-6 | . | .
TGTGCCAGCAGCTTAGATCCGCCGGGGAGCACAGATACGCAGTATTTT | CASSLDPPGSTDTQYF | TRBJ2-3 | TRBV11-2 | . | .
TGCGCCAGCAGCCAAGATCTAGGTAGGGGATGGGCAAATGAGCAGTTCTTC | CASSQDLGRGWANEQFF | TRBJ2-1 | TRBV4-1 | once | .
TGTGCCAGCAGCCCTGGGGGCGATGAGCAGTTCTTC | CASSPGGDEQFF | TRBJ2-1 | TRBV27 | . | .
TGTGCCAGTAGTTCCCCCCCGGTCGGGGAGTCGGACACCGGGGAGCTGTTTTTT | CASSSPPVGESDTGELFF | TRBJ2-2 | TRBV19 | . | .
TGTGCCAGCAGCTTATTCCGGGACTCAGATAATTCACCCCTCCACTTT | CASSLFRDSDNSPLHF | TRBJ1-6 | TRBV5-8 | . | .
TGTGCCAGCAGCTTTGACAGGGGTGAGCAGTTCTTC | CASSFDRGEQFF | TRBJ2-1 | TRBV5-4 | few | TRBD1
TGTGCCAGCAGTGACCGGGACAGGGTCTCCTACGAGCAGTACTTC | CASSDRDRVSYEQYF | TRBJ2-7 | TRBV6-1 | . | TRBD1
TGTGCCAGCAGCATACAGGGGGCGAGTGAAAAACTGTTTTTT | CASSIQGASEKLFF | TRBJ1-4 | TRBV28 | . | TRBD1
TGTGCCAGCAGCTTGGTAGGCGGGGGGGGCACAGATACGCAGTATTTT | CASSLVGGGGTDTQYF | TRBJ2-3 | TRBV5-6 | . | TRBD2
TGCGCCAGCAGTGAGACTTTTCTAACTAGGCAGGGGAGTCATGAGCAGTTCTTC | CASSETFLTRQGSHEQFF | TRBJ2-1 | TRBV10-1 | . | .